The rows below give T cell receptor beta chains drawn from one sample of a study of blood T cell repertoires in COVID-19. Only in-frame clones appear in the TCRdb table, and some are missing; sequencing was by immunoSEQ multiplex PCR. Of fewer than 200,000 clones in the sample, about four fifths are singletons; the top ten hold more than 6.5%. The sequenced material came from peripheral blood. The origin of the receptors is an older woman with COVID-19, enrolled during active disease. Both conserved end residues are part of each CDR3. A D gene is named only where the DNA matches it firmly. The listing skips clone size in some rows; elsewhere it reads once, few, many or a size class.

cdr3_aa cdr3_nt clone_size d_call j_call v_call cdr3_length
CASTRANTGELFF TGTGCCAGCACCCGCGCAAACACCGGGGAGCTGTTTTTT - - TRBJ2-2 TRBV2 13
CASSLSVEGSPLHF TGTGCCAGCAGCCTTTCAGTGGAGGGATCACCCCTCCACTTT - - TRBJ1-6 TRBV7-2 14
CASSYSGGNTEAFF TGTGCCAGCAGTTACTCGGGGGGGAACACTGAAGCTTTCTTT - - TRBJ1-1 TRBV6-6 14
CASSQVVYEQYF TGTGCCAGCAGTCAGGTGGTCTACGAGCAGTACTTC - - TRBJ2-7 TRBV6-2/TRBV6-3 12
CASSLGGGNVDQYF TGTGCCAGCAGCTTAGGGGGAGGCAATGTGGACCAGTATTTT - - TRBJ2-3 TRBV11-3 14
CASSKPGLSGRARDEQFF TGTGCCAGCAGCAAACCGGGGCTAAGCGGGAGGGCCCGGGATGAGCAGTTCTTC few - TRBJ2-1 TRBV21-1 18
CASSLATGSYNEQFF TGTGCCAGCAGCTTAGCTACGGGCTCCTACAATGAGCAGTTCTTC - - TRBJ2-1 TRBV7-3 15
CASSNLLAGTTDTQYF TGTGCCAGTAGTAACCTACTAGCGGGAACCACAGATACGCAGTATTTT - TRBD2 TRBJ2-3 TRBV19 16
CASSRGLQETQYF TGCGCCAGCAGCCGGGGACTCCAAGAGACCCAGTACTTC few - TRBJ2-5 TRBV10-1 13
CASSQETSGVVDTQYF TGTGCCAGCAGCCAAGAGACTAGCGGGGTAGTAGATACGCAGTATTTT - TRBD2 TRBJ2-3 TRBV4-2 16
CASSRRTGGARENEQFF TGTGCCAGCAGCCGGCGGACTGGCGGGGCTCGGGAGAATGAGCAGTTCTTC few - TRBJ2-1 TRBV3-1/TRBV3-2 17
CASKGTGGQETQYF TGCGCCAGCAAAGGGACAGGGGGCCAAGAGACCCAGTACTTC once TRBD1 TRBJ2-5 TRBV5-1 14
CASSSRRTYEQYF TGTGCCAGCAGTTCCCGGCGGACCTACGAGCAGTACTTC - - TRBJ2-7 TRBV12-3/TRBV12-4 13
CASSHPSGRRGYNEQFF TGCGCCAGCAGCCACCCAAGCGGGAGAAGGGGTTACAATGAGCAGTTCTTC - TRBD2 TRBJ2-1 TRBV4-1 17
CASSLFRQSYEQYF TGTGCCAGCAGCTTATTCAGGCAGTCCTACGAGCAGTACTTC - - TRBJ2-7 TRBV7-2 14
CASSSRGSGRGFQYF TGTGCCAGCAGTTCCAGAGGAAGCGGGAGGGGGTTCCAGTACTTC few TRBD2 TRBJ2-5 TRBV28 15
CASSLGQGAAGELFF TGCGCCAGCAGCTTGGGACAGGGGGCTGCCGGGGAGCTGTTTTTT - TRBD1 TRBJ2-2 TRBV5-1 15
CASGASGRGNTQYF TGTGCCAGCGGGGCTAGCGGGAGAGGAAATACGCAGTATTTT - TRBD2 TRBJ2-3 TRBV27 14
CASSFVRLSPLHF TGTGCCAGCAGCTTCGTCAGACTTTCACCCCTCCACTTT - - TRBJ1-6 TRBV5-8 13
CASSLNRDRGQPQHF TGTGCCAGCAGTCTAAATCGGGACAGGGGACAGCCCCAGCATTTT - TRBD1 TRBJ1-5 TRBV6-5 15
CASSGGSGSNTEAFF TGTGCCAGCAGCGGGGGATCGGGTTCGAACACTGAAGCTTTCTTT - - TRBJ1-1 TRBV2 15
CASSDTGPGAFF TGTGCCAGCAGCGATACAGGGCCCGGAGCTTTCTTT few - TRBJ1-1 TRBV4-2 12
CASSSDPTGVQETQYF TGCGCCAGCAGCTCCGACCCGACAGGGGTTCAAGAGACCCAGTACTTC - TRBD1 TRBJ2-5 TRBV5-1 16
CASSPDRGIEQFF TGTGCCAGTAGTCCCGATAGGGGCATTGAGCAGTTCTTC - - TRBJ2-1 TRBV19 13
CASSESGLTGYTF TGCGCCAGCAGTGAGAGCGGGCTTACGGGGTACACCTTC - - TRBJ1-2 TRBV10-1 13
CSAKLSGPSSYEQYF TGCAGCGCCAAGCTGAGCGGGCCGAGCTCCTACGAGCAGTACTTC - - TRBJ2-7 TRBV29-1 15
CAISDRTEETQYF TGTGCCATCAGTGACAGAACCGAAGAGACCCAGTACTTC once - TRBJ2-5 TRBV10-3 13
CASSQDGGQGGEQYF TGTGCCAGCAGCCAAGATGGGGGACAGGGAGGCGAGCAGTACTTC - TRBD1 TRBJ2-7 TRBV4-2 15
CASSPHPNGKGQVTF TGTGCCAGCAGCCCGCACCCCAACGGCAAGGGACAGGTTACCTTT - TRBD1 TRBJ1-1 TRBV11-3 15
CASSLRLTGNTEAFF TGTGCCAGCAGCCTACGTTTAACAGGGAACACTGAAGCTTTCTTT once - TRBJ1-1 TRBV3-1/TRBV3-2 15
CASSPLAGGPPDTQYF TGCGCCAGCAGCCCTCTAGCGGGAGGGCCTCCAGATACGCAGTATTTT - TRBD2 TRBJ2-3 TRBV5-1 16
CACGHSNQPQHF TGTGCCTGCGGACATAGCAATCAGCCCCAGCATTTT once - TRBJ1-5 TRBV30 12
CASSYSGGSGKLQETQYF TGTGCCAGCAGTTACTCTGGTGGTAGCGGGAAGCTTCAAGAGACCCAGTACTTC - TRBD2 TRBJ2-5 TRBV6-2/TRBV6-3 18
CASSLNTGGEDTQYF TGTGCCAGCAGTTTAAACACAGGGGGAGAAGATACGCAGTATTTT - TRBD1 TRBJ2-3 TRBV27 15
CASSLSGQSYEQYF TGCGCCAGCAGCTTGTCCGGACAGTCCTACGAGCAGTACTTC once - TRBJ2-7 TRBV5-1 14